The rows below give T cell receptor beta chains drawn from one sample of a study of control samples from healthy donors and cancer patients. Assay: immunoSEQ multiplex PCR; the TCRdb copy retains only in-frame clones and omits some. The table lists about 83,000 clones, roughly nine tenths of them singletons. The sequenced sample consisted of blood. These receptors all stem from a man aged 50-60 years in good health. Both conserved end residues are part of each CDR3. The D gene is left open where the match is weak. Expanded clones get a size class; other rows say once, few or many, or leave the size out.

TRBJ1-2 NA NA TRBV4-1 TGCGCCAGCAGCCAAGAAACAGGGAGGGAGGGCTACACCTTC CASSQETGREGYTF
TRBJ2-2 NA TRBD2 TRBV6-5 TGTGCCAGCAGTTACCGGCTAGCGGGTTACACCGGGGAGCTGTTTTTT CASSYRLAGYTGELFF
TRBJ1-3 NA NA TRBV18 TGTGCCAGCTCACCCGGCCGTCAAGAGGACACCATATATTTT CASSPGRQEDTIYF
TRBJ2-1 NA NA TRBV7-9 TGTGCCAGCAGCTTAACGGACAATGAGCAGTTCTTC CASSLTDNEQFF
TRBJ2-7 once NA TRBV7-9 TGTGCCAGCAGCTTCTCATACGAGCAGTACTTC CASSFSYEQYF
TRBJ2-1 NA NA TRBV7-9 TGTGCCAGCAGTTTAGGGGACTGGGAGGACAATGAGCAGTTCTTC CASSLGDWEDNEQFF
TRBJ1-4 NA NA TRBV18 TGTGCCAGCTCACCGGCTCACAGGGACGGTGAAAAACTGTTTTTT CASSPAHRDGEKLFF
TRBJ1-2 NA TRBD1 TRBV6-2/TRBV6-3 TGTGCCAGCAGCACGCGACAGGGGGATTCCTATGGCTACACCTTC CASSTRQGDSYGYTF
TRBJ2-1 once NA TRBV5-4 TGTGCCAGCAGCTTCCCTGGTCGGGGCAATGAGCAGTTCTTC CASSFPGRGNEQFF
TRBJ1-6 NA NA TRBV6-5 TGTGCCAGCAGCAGGGGACATGATAATTCACCCCTCCACTTT CASSRGHDNSPLHF
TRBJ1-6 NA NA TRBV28 TGTGCCAGCAGTTTCTTACAGGGTGTAAACTCACCCCTCCACTTT CASSFLQGVNSPLHF
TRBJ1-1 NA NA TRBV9 TGTGCCAGCAGCGTGACGTACACTGAAGCTTTCTTT CASSVTYTEAFF
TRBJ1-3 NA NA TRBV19 TGTGCCAGTAGTATGACCTCGGAGGTCGGAAACACCATATATTTT CASSMTSEVGNTIYF
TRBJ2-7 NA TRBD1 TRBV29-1 TGCAGCGTTGACGGGACAGGGAACCACGAGCAGTACTTC CSVDGTGNHEQYF
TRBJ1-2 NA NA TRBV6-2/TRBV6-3 TGTGCCAGCAGCTTTACAGGGACCTATGGCTACACCTTC CASSFTGTYGYTF
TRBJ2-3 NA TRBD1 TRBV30 TGTGCCTGGATCCCGACAGGGGTCGGAGATACGCAGTATTTT CAWIPTGVGDTQYF
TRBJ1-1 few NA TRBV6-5 TGTGCCAGCAGCCGCGTCAGGGACACTGAAGCTTTCTTT CASSRVRDTEAFF
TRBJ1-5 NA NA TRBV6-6 TGTGCCAGCAGTTTCCCAGGGCTCGGCAATCAGCCCCAGCATTTT CASSFPGLGNQPQHF
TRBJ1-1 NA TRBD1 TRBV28 TGTGCCACAGGGGGGGAATTGAAGCTTACTGAAGCTTTCTTT CATGGELKLTEAFF
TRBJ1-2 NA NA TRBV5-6 TGTGCCAGCAGCTTTACAAGCTATGGCTACACCTTC CASSFTSYGYTF
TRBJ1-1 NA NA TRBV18 TGTGCCAGCTCACCAAGGGGGGAGGGCACTGAAGCTTTCTTT CASSPRGEGTEAFF
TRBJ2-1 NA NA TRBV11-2 TGTGCCAGCAGCTTTGAGACGGCGACCTACAATGAGCAGTTCTTC CASSFETATYNEQFF
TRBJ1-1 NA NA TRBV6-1 TGTGCCAGCAGTGAAACTATATCGAACACTGAAGCTTTCTTT CASSETISNTEAFF
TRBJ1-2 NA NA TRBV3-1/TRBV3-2 TGTGCCAGCAGCCAGAATACTAGAGCTAACTATGGCTACACCTTC CASSQNTRANYGYTF
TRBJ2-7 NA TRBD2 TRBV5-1 TGCGCCAGCAGCCCCGGAGCTGGACTAGCGGGGTCCTACGAGCAGTACTTC CASSPGAGLAGSYEQYF
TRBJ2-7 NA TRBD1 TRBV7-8 TGTGCCAGCAGCTTCACAGGGGTAGCCTACGAGCAGTACTTC CASSFTGVAYEQYF
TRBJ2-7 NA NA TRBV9 TGTGCCAGCAGCGTAGCTGACAGAGCTTTTTTACCCTACGAGCAGTACTTC CASSVADRAFLPYEQYF
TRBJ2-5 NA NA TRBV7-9 TGTGCCAGCACCAAAGGGTCGGGGCGGGGGCTACAAGAGACCCAGTACTTC CASTKGSGRGLQETQYF
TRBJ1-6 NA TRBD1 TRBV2 TGTGCCATCCCGGACAGGGCTCAGAAAAATTCACCCCTCCACTTT CAIPDRAQKNSPLHF
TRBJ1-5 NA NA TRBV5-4 TGTGCCAGCAGCTTGGATCCAGGGAACAATCAGCCCCAGCATTTT CASSLDPGNNQPQHF
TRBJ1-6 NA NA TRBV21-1 TGTGCCAGCAGCAAAGACAGGGGGGCCTCCTATAATTCACCCCTCCACTTT CASSKDRGASYNSPLHF
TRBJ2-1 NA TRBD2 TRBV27 TGTGCCAGCAGAGCCGGGACTAGCGGGGGGGCGCACGAGCAGTTCTTC CASRAGTSGGAHEQFF
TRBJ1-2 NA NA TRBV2 TGTGCCAGCAGTGCCTCCCCTACAGGGAACTATGGCTACACCTTC CASSASPTGNYGYTF
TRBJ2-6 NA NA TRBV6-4 TGTGCCAGCAGTGAAGAAGGGACTGGGGCCAACGTCCTGACTTTC CASSEEGTGANVLTF
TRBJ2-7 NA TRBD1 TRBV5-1 TGCGCCAGCAGCTCTTCCTATGGGGACAGTCGCTACGAGCAGTACTTC CASSSSYGDSRYEQYF
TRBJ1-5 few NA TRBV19 TGTGCCAGTAGGCCGTTGACAGGAACTACCAATCAGCCCCAGCATTTT CASRPLTGTTNQPQHF
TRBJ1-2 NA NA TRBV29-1 TGCAGCGTTGAATCGAGGGGACGGGGCTACACCTTC CSVESRGRGYTF
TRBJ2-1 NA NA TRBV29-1 TGCAGCGTTGAACGGACCTACAATGAGCAGTTCTTC CSVERTYNEQFF
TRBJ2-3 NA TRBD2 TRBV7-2 TGTGCCAGCAGCTTAGTGGCGGGGGGGCCAGATACGCAGTATTTT CASSLVAGGPDTQYF
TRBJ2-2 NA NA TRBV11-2 TGTGCCAGTCTGGGGGGGAACACCGGGGAGCTGTTTTTT CASLGGNTGELFF
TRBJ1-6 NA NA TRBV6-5 TGTGCCAGCGGCACTCAGTATAATTCACCCCTCCACTTT CASGTQYNSPLHF
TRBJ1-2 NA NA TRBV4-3 TGCGCCAGCAGCCAAGAAGGTCTCGGAGGGGGCTACACCTTC CASSQEGLGGGYTF
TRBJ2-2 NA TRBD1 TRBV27 TGTGCCAGCAGCCTCCGGGACAGGGTCGCCACCGGGGAGCTGTTTTTT CASSLRDRVATGELFF
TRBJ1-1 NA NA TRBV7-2 TGTGCCAGCAGCTTAGGACTGCCCCCCGCTTTCTTT CASSLGLPPAFF
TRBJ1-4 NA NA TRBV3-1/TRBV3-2 TGTGCCAGCAGCCAAGATTACCAGGCGACTGAAAAACTGTTTTTT CASSQDYQATEKLFF
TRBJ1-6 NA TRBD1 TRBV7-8 TGTGCCAGCAGTGGACAACAGGGGGTATTGAGGAATTCACCCCTCCACTTT CASSGQQGVLRNSPLHF
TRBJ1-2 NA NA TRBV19 TGTGCCAGTAAGGCTACGGCTACGGGGTATGGCTACACCTTC CASKATATGYGYTF
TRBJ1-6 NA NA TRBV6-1 TGTGCCAGCAGTGAAGTAGATTCGGGGAGCTCCTATAATTCACCCCTCCACTTT CASSEVDSGSSYNSPLHF
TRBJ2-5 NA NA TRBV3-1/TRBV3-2 TGTGCCAGCAGCCACGCACAAGAGACCCAGTACTTC CASSHAQETQYF
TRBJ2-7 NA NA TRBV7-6 TGTGCCAGCAGCTTAGCTCGGGGGATGGGTGCGGAGATTTACGAGCAGTACTTC CASSLARGMGAEIYEQYF
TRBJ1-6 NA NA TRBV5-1 TGCGCCAGCAGCATCACCGGGCCGCGGAATTCACCCCTCCACTTT CASSITGPRNSPLHF
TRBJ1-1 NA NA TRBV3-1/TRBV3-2 TGTGCCAGCAGCCCCGGCCAGGGGATGAACACTGAAGCTTTCTTT CASSPGQGMNTEAFF
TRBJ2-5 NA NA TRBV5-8 TGTGCCAGCAGCCCCCGCTATGGCTTGATAGAGACCCAGTACTTC CASSPRYGLIETQYF
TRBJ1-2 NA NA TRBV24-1 TGTGCCACCAGTGAGGTGACTCATAACTATGGCTACACCTTC CATSEVTHNYGYTF
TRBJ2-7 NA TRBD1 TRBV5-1 TGCGCCAGCAGCTTGGTGGCAGGGGGCGCAAAATACGAGCAGTACTTC CASSLVAGGAKYEQYF